The next 28 T cell receptor beta chains were all read from a single sample in a study of blood T cell repertoires in COVID-19. Sequenced by immunoSEQ multiplex PCR; TCRdb stores in-frame clones only, minus some. The data show approximately 440,000 clones, roughly 87% seen once. Sequencing input: PBMCs or T cells enriched from blood (not recorded which). The receptors here all came from a man aged 18 to 29 who had recovered from COVID-19.

The CDR3 loop is CASSVVAGVSTDTQYF. CDR3 in DNA: TGTGCCAGCAGCGTAGTTGCTGGAGTCAGTACAGATACGCAGTATTTT. V is TRBV9 and J is TRBJ2-3; D is unresolved. CDR3 size: 16 residues. The germline gives CDR1 SGDLS, CDR2 YYNGEE. V was trimmed by 0 bases and J by 3 bases, leaving 14 bases between them.

This clone turned up a few times. This sequence joins TRBV5-1 and TRBJ2-1, with D possibly matching TRBD2 (6 bases). Per germline, CDR1 SGHRS and CDR2 YFSETQ. The CDR3 covers 12 residues. Trimming removed 4 bases from V and 10 bases from J, with 12 bases in between. In DNA form, the CDR3 reads TGCGCCAGCAGCGACCCCGCGGGGGAGCAGTTCTTC. Translated: CASSDPAGEQFF.

The gene calls are TRBV19 and TRBJ1-2; D is undetermined. The CDR3 is 12 residues long. V was pared by 7 bases and J by 4 bases, with 10 bases between. In germline, CDR1 is LNHDA, CDR2 SQIVND (reference sequence). The CDR3 DNA follows: TGTGCCAGTACCCACGGCGGCTATGGCTACACCTTC. Translation: CASTHGGYGYTF.

V usage is TRBV5-1 and J usage is TRBJ1-1, with a tentative D call TRBD1 (5 bases). The CDR3 has 15 amino acids. Germline V gene lookup returns CDR1 SGHRS and CDR2 YFSETQ. V was clipped by 0 bases and J by 0 bases, with 9 bases between them. CDR3 bases: TGCGCCAGCAGCTTGGATACAGGAATGAACACTGAAGCTTTCTTT. This gives the protein CASSLDTGMNTEAFF.

This sequence joins TRBV3-1 (or the pseudogene TRBV3-2) and TRBJ1-3; D unresolved. Trimming pared 0 bases from V and 0 bases from J, leaving 6 bases between. The CDR3 extends over 15 amino acids. Germline V gene data show CDR1 as LGHDT and CDR2 as YNNKEL (reference sequence). In DNA form, the CDR3 reads TGTGCCAGCAGCCAAGATCTCAGCTCTGGAAACACCATATATTTT. Translation: CASSQDLSSGNTIYF.

V usage is TRBV7-9 and J usage is TRBJ1-4, with a weak D call TRBD1 (5 bases). The CDR3 has 15 residues. The germline V gene encodes CDR1 SEHNR and CDR2 FQNEAQ (reference sequence). V lost 5 bases and J lost 3, with 13 bases in between. For the CDR3, the DNA is TGTGCCAGCAGCCTTACGGACATCTCTAATGAAAAACTGTTTTTT. This sequence encodes CASSLTDISNEKLFF.

This chain links TRBV6-1 with TRBJ1-2; D might be TRBD1 (6 bases). Per the germline V gene, CDR1 is MNHNS and CDR2 is SASEGT. V was pared by 1 base and J by 8 bases, with 20 bases between. CDR3 length: 16 amino acids. Here the CDR3 DNA reads TGTGCCAGCAGTGAAGGGAGACAGGTCCATTGGCGCGGCTACACCTTC. Protein sequence: CASSEGRQVHWRGYTF.

The sample holds a few counts of this clone. The V and J genes are TRBV28 and TRBJ2-1; possibly TRBD2 for D (6 bases). This CDR3 comprises 15 residues. V lost 4 bases, J lost 10 bases, and 20 bases lay in between. CDR1 and CDR2 (germline): MDHEN, SYDVKM. CDR3: CASSSRRDVPLEQFF. DNA for the CDR3: TGTGCCAGCAGTTCGAGGCGGGACGTCCCACTCGAGCAGTTCTTC.

This chain connects TRBV14 to TRBJ2-1, with D maybe TRBD1 (5 bases). Germline V lookup: CDR1 SGHDN, CDR2 FVKESK. V lost 6 bases, J lost 9 bases, and 9 bases lay in between. The CDR3 is 11 residues long. This CDR3 is CASSPGIEQFF. CDR3 DNA sequence: TGTGCCAGCAGTCCAGGGATTGAGCAGTTCTTC.

The chain uses TRBV27 and TRBJ2-7; D unresolved. Germline loops: CDR1 MNHEY, CDR2 SMNVEV (reference sequence). This CDR3 region has 13 residues. Trimming took off 2 bases at V and 7 bases at J, with 12 bases between the two ends. Here the CDR3 DNA reads TGTGCCAGCAGTTTAAATGGCCCCTTGGAGCAGTACTTC. This translates into CASSLNGPLEQYF.

The rearrangement links TRBV6-1 to TRBJ1-2; unclear D gene. The length of the CDR3 is 15 residues. V dropped 0 bases and J dropped 8 bases, with 16 bases sitting between them. Germline V gene data show CDR1 as MNHNS and CDR2 as SASEGT. The CDR3 reads CASSEAGRRLHGYTF. The CDR3 nucleotides read TGTGCCAGCAGTGAAGCAGGGAGGCGGCTACACGGCTACACCTTC.

The chain employs TRBV6-4 and TRBJ1-2; 8 bases are shared with TRBD1. The length of the CDR3 is 15 residues. Germline-derived CDR1 and CDR2 are MRHNA and SNTAGT. After removal of 7 bases from V and 2 bases from J, the junction contained 9 bases not matched to a gene. CDR3 loop: CASNGTGQENYGYTF. The CDR3 nucleotides are TGTGCCAGCAACGGTACGGGACAGGAAAACTATGGCTACACCTTC.

This chain uses TRBV5-4 with TRBJ2-6; TRBD1 is a possible D gene (6 bases). The CDR3 is 17 amino acids. V gave up 4 bases and J gave up 0 bases, with 14 bases separating them. Germline V gives CDR1 SGHNT, CDR2 YYREEE (reference sequence). The DNA for the CDR3 is TGTGCCAGCAGCCCCCGGACAGTGAACTCTGGGGCCAACGTCCTGACTTTC. Its protein product is CASSPRTVNSGANVLTF. Full variable domain (missing parts from reference TRBV5-4 and TRBJ2-6): ETGVTQSPTHLIKTRGQQVTLRCSSQSGHNTVSWYQQALGQGPQFIFQYYREEENGRGNFPPRFSGLQFPNYSSELNVNALELDDSALYLCASSPRTVNSGANVLTFGAGSRLTVL.

The V and J genes are TRBV9 and TRBJ1-2; D gene uncertain. Germline V gene data show CDR1 as SGDLS and CDR2 as YYNGEE. CDR3 size: 15 residues. V was trimmed by 4 bases and J by 0 bases, leaving 13 bases between them. CDR3 region: CASSPDLTTNYGYTF. The CDR3 coding sequence is TGTGCCAGCAGCCCAGATCTAACTACTAACTATGGCTACACCTTC.

The chain carries TRBV9 and TRBJ1-6; 10 bases agree with TRBD1. The CDR3 extends over 14 amino acids. Trimming removed 2 bases from V and 7 bases from J; junction bases left unmatched: 0. The V gene's germline CDR1 is SGDLS and CDR2 YYNGEE. The CDR3 DNA is TGTGCCAGCAGCGTGGACAGGGGGAATTCACCCCTCCACTTT. It yields the protein CASSVDRGNSPLHF.

The sample holds one count of this clone. The genes are TRBV9 and TRBJ2-1, with 10 bases lining up with TRBD2. The germline V gene encodes CDR1 SGDLS and CDR2 YYNGEE. V trimming: 4 bases; J trimming: 3 bases; junction bases outside the gene matches: 10. The CDR3 sequence is 17 residues long. The CDR3 DNA sequence: TGTGCCAGCAGCCCGTCGGGTAGCGGGGGGTACTACAATGAGCAGTTCTTC. This encodes CASSPSGSGGYYNEQFF. Complete variable domain (other parts from reference TRBV9 and TRBJ2-1): DSGVTQTPKHLITATGQRVTLRCSPRSGDLSVYWYQQSLDQGLQFLIQYYNGEERAKGNILERFSAQQFPDLHSELNLSSLELGDSALYFCASSPSGSGGYYNEQFFGPGTRLTVL.

The genes are TRBV5-4 and TRBJ2-7, with TRBD2 matching over 13 bases. The CDR3 sequence is 17 residues long. The germline gives CDR1 SGHNT, CDR2 YYREEE (reference sequence). Losses at the gene ends were 4 bases for V and 2 bases for J; bases not matched to a gene: 9. The CDR3 here is CASSRGTSGEATYEQYF. CDR3 DNA sequence: TGTGCCAGCAGCCGGGGGACTAGCGGGGAAGCTACCTACGAGCAGTACTTC.

The genes are TRBV12-3 or TRBV12-4 and TRBJ1-6, with TRBD1 identical over 9 bases. The ends lost 7 bases at V and 7 bases at J; junction bases unmatched: 2. The CDR3 loop spans 13 amino acids. The CDR3 DNA sequence: TGTGCCAGCACCACAGGGGGCAATTCACCCCTCCACTTT. It is translated as CASTTGGNSPLHF.

V gene TRBV2 combines with J gene TRBJ1-6, with 11 bases lining up with TRBD1. Germline V gene sequence: CDR1 SNHLY, CDR2 FYNNEI. J lost 7 bases, V lost 3 bases, and 5 bases had no gene match. This CDR3 contains 16 residues. CDR3 loop: CASSDLRTGGNSPLHF. The CDR3 DNA is TGTGCCAGCAGTGACCTACGGACAGGGGGCAATTCACCCCTCCACTTT.

This sequence joins TRBV4-1 and TRBJ1-4; possibly TRBD1 for D (6 bases). The CDR3 is made up of 16 amino acids. The V and J ends lost 2 bases and 8 bases respectively, with 18 bases between them. CDR1 MGHRA and CDR2 YSYEKL come from the germline V gene. CDR3 loop: CASSQNRDGVAEKLFF. DNA of the CDR3: TGCGCCAGCAGCCAAAACAGGGATGGGGTAGCAGAAAAACTGTTTTTT.

This clone appeared a few times. The V gene is TRBV30, the J gene TRBJ1-1; no clear D. Per the germline V gene, CDR1 is GTSNPN and CDR2 is SVGIG (reference sequence). There are 12 residues in the CDR3. The V gene lost 3 bases and the J gene lost 4 bases, with 9 bases spanning the gap. CDR3 sequence reads: CAWRPRGTEAFF. The CDR3, as DNA: TGTGCCTGGAGACCCCGGGGCACTGAAGCTTTCTTT.

The rearrangement links TRBV7-9 to TRBJ1-6; D might be TRBD1 (5 bases). The germline gives CDR1 SEHNR, CDR2 FQNEAQ (reference sequence). The CDR3 spans 14 residues. V lost 5 bases, J lost 8 bases, and 13 bases lay in between. The CDR3 bases are TGTGCCAGCAGCCCCGGACGGGGGTATTCACCCCTCCACTTT. It is translated as CASSPGRGYSPLHF.

V is TRBV5-1 and J is TRBJ2-2, with no clear D. The V end was cut by 0 bases, the J end by 0 bases, with 6 bases between. Germline V gene sequence: CDR1 SGHRS, CDR2 YFSETQ. The CDR3 spans 15 residues. The chain's CDR3 is CASSLGTTNTGELFF. The CDR3 DNA is TGCGCCAGCAGCTTGGGTACAACGAACACCGGGGAGCTGTTTTTT.

V and J are TRBV3-1 (or the pseudogene TRBV3-2) and TRBJ1-5, with D hard to call. Germline CDR1 LGHDT, CDR2 YNNKEL (reference sequence). Trimming cost V 8 bases and J 3 bases, with 11 bases left between them. The CDR3 runs to 13 residues. CDR3 DNA: TGTGCCAGCTCGAGGGTTCCCAATCAGCCCCAGCATTTT. Translated: CASSRVPNQPQHF.

This clone occurred a few times. The chain links TRBV7-9 to TRBJ2-3; TRBD2 agrees at 8 bases. This CDR3 region has 18 residues. V lost 5 bases to trimming and J lost 0 bases; unmatched junction nucleotides: 13. CDR1 and CDR2 (germline): SEHNR, FQNEAQ (reference sequence). The CDR3, as DNA: TGTGCCAGCAGCATCGAGGGGATTAGCGGGGTTAGCACAGATACGCAGTATTTT. Protein sequence: CASSIEGISGVSTDTQYF.

The gene calls are TRBV25-1 and TRBJ2-6, with 10 bases that match TRBD1. There are 18 residues in the CDR3. Germline values: CDR1 MGHDK, CDR2 SYGVNS. Germline trimming cut 5 bases from V and 0 bases from J; bases unmatched to any gene: 7. The CDR3 DNA reads TGTGCCAGCAGTCACCGGGACAGGGGAAGCTCTGGGGCCAACGTCCTGACTTTC. Amino acids: CASSHRDRGSSGANVLTF.

This chain links TRBV13 with TRBJ1-1; D uncertain. Per the germline V gene, CDR1 is PRHDT and CDR2 is FYEKMQ (reference sequence). Trimming took 0 bases from V and 6 from J, leaving 17 bases between them. CDR3 length: 16 amino acids. The CDR3 coding sequence is TGTGCCAGCAGCTTAGGCATCGGAGAGGGATCCTCTGAAGCTTTCTTT. This gives the protein CASSLGIGEGSSEAFF.

A word on this clone: The junction differs from germline at one of its ends, possibly a read error. The chain combines TRBV7-2 with TRBJ2-7, with 9 bases identical to TRBD1. The CDR3 is 17 amino acids. Germline CDR1 reads SGHTA; CDR2 reads FQGNSA. The CDR3, as DNA: TGTGCCAGCAGCTTAGGCCTGACAGGGGGTGGTTCCTCCGAGCAGTACTTC. Translating gives CASSLGLTGGGSSEQYF.